A single sample gave rise to the 4 T cell receptor beta chains below, sequenced in a study of CD8+CD57+ T cells in acquired aplastic anemia. Genomic DNA was employed as the template in profiling TCR beta VDJ and CDR3. MiXCR, run by TCRdb on the reads, gives a single entry per CDR3 protein. The profile shows about 180,000 distinct CDR3 sequences, roughly 60% of them singletons. Flow cytometry had shown expanded CD8+CD57+ cells in the patients chosen for sequencing. Input material: sorted CD4+, CD8+, or CD8+CD57+ T cells (not recorded which) from PBMCs. These receptors were taken from a human donor with aplastic anemia.

The chain combines TRBV13 with TRBJ1-1, with D uncertain. With 3 bases removed from V and 8 bases from J, the gap between germline ends came to 10 bases. This CDR3 has 12 residues. CDR1 is PRHDT, CDR2 FYEKMQ, per germline (reference sequence). CDR3: CASSLNPNEAFF. The CDR3 DNA is TGTGCCAGCAGCTTGAACCCCAACGAAGCTTTCTTT.

The table lists this clonotype with many counts. This chain links TRBV5-8 with TRBJ2-3; maybe TRBD2 (5 bases). CDR1 and CDR2 from the germline V gene are SGHTS and YDEGEE. The CDR3 consists of 15 residues. V was cut by 2 bases and J by 1 base, with 11 bases left in between. CDR3 sequence (DNA): TGTGCCAGCAGCTTTCGGGGTCCGGGCACAGATACGCAGTATTTT. Translated: CASSFRGPGTDTQYF. Supplemented by reference TRBV5-8 and TRBJ2-3, the full variable domain reads EAGVTQSPTHLIKTRGQQATLRCSPISGHTSVYWYQQALGLGLQFLLWYDEGEERNRGNFPPRFSGRQFPNYSSELNVNALELEDSALYLCASSFRGPGTDTQYFGPGTRLTVL.

The V call is TRBV15, the J call TRBJ1-1, with 7 bases identical to TRBD1. Germline V CDR1 and CDR2: LNHNV, YYDKDF (reference sequence). The CDR3 extends over 16 amino acids. V lost 1 base to trimming and J lost 2 bases; unmatched junction nucleotides: 7. CDR3 bases: TGTGCCACCAGCAGAGGAGAGGGGGCAGGTAACACTGAAGCTTTCTTT. The encoded protein is CATSRGEGAGNTEAFF.

The chain couples TRBV5-1 to TRBJ2-7; 7 bases are shared with TRBD1. V was pared by 3 bases and J by 5 bases, with 11 bases of the junction left unmatched. Germline loops: CDR1 SGHRS, CDR2 YFSETQ. The CDR3 consists of 15 residues. The CDR3 is CASSSTGPRDDEQYF. CDR3 nucleotide sequence: TGCGCCAGCAGCTCGACAGGGCCCCGGGATGACGAGCAGTACTTC.